Following are 22 T cell receptor beta chains from one sample sequenced in a study of blood T cells in healthy people across ages. A second PCR, run for 7 to 11 cycles, used a sample-barcoded 5' primer plus a J-beta primer mix. TCRdb recomputed calls from the 5' RACE reads with MiXCR, one row per CDR3 protein. This table holds about 620,000 distinct CDR3 sequences, approximately 52% found once. The sequenced material came from blood. The receptors here all came from an elderly woman in good health.

This clonotype was counted at least ten times. This chain joins TRBV28 and TRBJ2-7; D gene ambiguous. The CDR3 has 12 residues. Trimming took off 8 bases at V and 2 bases at J, with 10 bases between the two ends. The germline CDR1 and CDR2 sequences are MDHEN and SYDVKM. CDR3 in DNA: TGTGCCAGCCGTCTTAGCCCCTACGAGCAGTACTTC. Translating gives CASRLSPYEQYF.

The chain employs TRBV12-3 or TRBV12-4 and TRBJ1-6; unclear D gene. V was trimmed by 5 bases and J by 7 bases, leaving 9 bases between them. The CDR3 is 13 residues long. This CDR3 is CASSVPLNSPLHF. The CDR3 DNA reads as TGTGCCAGCAGTGTACCCCTGAATTCACCCCTCCACTTT.

This clonotype has more than one count but fewer than ten. The chain joins TRBV5-5 to TRBJ2-1; D is unclear. The V gene lost 1 base and the J gene lost 0 bases, with 8 bases spanning the gap. Per germline, CDR1 SGHKS and CDR2 YYEKEE (reference sequence). The CDR3 spans 15 residues. The CDR3 sequence: CASSLRNPSYNEQFF. The CDR3 DNA is TGTGCCAGCAGCTTGCGGAATCCCTCCTACAATGAGCAGTTCTTC.

The J gene is TRBJ2-5, the V gene TRBV7-2; 9 bases agree with TRBD2. V lost 0 bases and J lost 3; bases outside the gene matches: 11. Germline lookup yields CDR1 SGHTA and CDR2 FQGNSA. CDR3 length equals 18 residues. This chain's CDR3 is CASSLAGLAGFQKETQYF. The CDR3 DNA is TGTGCCAGCAGCTTAGCGGGGCTAGCGGGATTCCAGAAAGAGACCCAGTACTTC.

This clonotype was counted at least ten times. This chain uses TRBV29-1 with TRBJ1-1, with a possible D match to TRBD1 (6 bases). This CDR3 comprises 10 residues. Germline V lookup: CDR1 SQVTM, CDR2 ANQGSEA. The V and J ends lost 7 bases and 7 bases respectively, with 10 bases between them. In nucleotides, the CDR3 is TGCAGCGGGACAGACGGTGAAGCTTTCTTT. Translated: CSGTDGEAFF.

In its sample, this clonotype was seen many times. The J gene is TRBJ2-3, the V gene TRBV20-1, with TRBD2 identical over 14 bases. The CDR3 consists of 14 residues. V shed 6 bases and J 5 bases; nucleotides not matched to a gene: 4. Germline CDR1 and CDR2: DFQATT and SNEGSKA (reference sequence). In nucleotides, the CDR3 is TGCAGTGCAGCCGGGACTAGCGGGAGAGATACGCAGTATTTT. Translated: CSAAGTSGRDTQYF.

The chain recombines TRBV27 with TRBJ1-1; D is possibly TRBD1 (5 bases). The ends were cut back, 5 bases at V and 5 bases at J, with 12 bases in the middle. The CDR3 totals 13 residues. CDR1 MNHEY and CDR2 SMNVEV come from the germline V gene (reference sequence). The CDR3 protein is CASSASGGTEAFF. The CDR3 DNA reads as TGTGCCAGCAGTGCCTCGGGGGGTACTGAAGCTTTCTTT.

Notes on this clonotype: A clone one base away is much larger, so this may be a read error. The chain links TRBV10-3 to TRBJ2-1; D remains ambiguous. The CDR3 contains 12 residues. V was trimmed by 6 bases and J by 9 bases, leaving 12 bases between them. From germline, CDR1 is ENHRY and CDR2 SYGVKD. CDR3 DNA: TGTGCCATCAGCCTAGAACGCAGTGAGCAGTTCTTC. Its protein is CAISLERSEQFF.

This clonotype was seen a handful of times. This chain uses TRBV5-5 with TRBJ1-5, with D perhaps matching TRBD1 (6 bases). CDR3 length: 12 amino acids. CDR1 is SGHKS, CDR2 YYEKEE, per germline (reference sequence). Between the trimmed V and J ends, which lost 4 bases and 9 bases, there was a span of 11 bases. The CDR3 nucleotides read TGTGCCAGCAGCGCACAGGGCGGGCCCCAGCATTTT. It specifies CASSAQGGPQHF.

The chain recombines TRBV7-2 with TRBJ2-5, with 7 positions matching TRBD1. The CDR3 sequence is 16 residues long. Trimming took 4 bases from V and 5 from J; bases not matched to a gene: 13. Germline V gene data show CDR1 as SGHTA and CDR2 as FQGNSA. The CDR3 here is CASSSWTPARGETQYF. The CDR3 nucleotides are TGTGCCAGCAGCTCCTGGACTCCCGCCAGGGGGGAGACCCAGTACTTC.

Concerning this clonotype itself: A read error may be the cause here, since a much bigger clone is one base away. CDR3 protein: CASRAGGAANEKLFF. DNA for the CDR3: TGTGCCAGCAGGGCTGGGGGGGCTGCTAATGAAAAACTGTTTTTT. The V and J genes are TRBV6-6 and TRBJ1-4; D possibly corresponds to TRBD1 (6 bases). V was pared by 6 bases and J by 3 bases, with 14 bases between. CDR1 is MNHNY, CDR2 SVGAGI, per germline (reference sequence). This CDR3 spans 15 amino acids.

The chain has TRBV15 and TRBJ1-2; no clear D. Germline assignment: CDR1 LNHNV and CDR2 YYDKDF (reference sequence). V lost 0 bases and J 7 bases, leaving 24 bases between the germline ends. The CDR3 consists of 18 residues. The CDR3 nucleotides read TGTGCCACCAGCAGAGATTCCGGTACGAGGGCCGCGGTTACTGGCTACACCTTC. Protein: CATSRDSGTRAAVTGYTF.

This clonotype was picked up one time. A read error may be the cause here, since a much bigger clone is one base away. The V call is TRBV20-1, the J call TRBJ2-3; possible D gene TRBD1, 6 bases. CDR1 is DFQATT, CDR2 SNEGSKA, per germline (reference sequence). V shed 5 bases and J shed 4 bases, with 13 bases lying between them. The CDR3 covers 13 residues. Written as DNA, the CDR3 is TGCAGTGCTGTTCACAGGGTATCAGATACGCAGTATTTT. Its protein product is CSAVHRVSDTQYF.

In its sample, this clonotype was seen many times. The chain employs TRBV29-1 and TRBJ2-3, with 12 bases identical to TRBD2. Germline V gene data show CDR1 as SQVTM and CDR2 as ANQGSEA. V was pared by 5 bases and J by 3 bases, with 6 bases of the junction left unmatched. The CDR3 runs 15 residues. CDR3 sequence: CSVTGLAGPTDTQYF. CDR3 in DNA: TGCAGCGTTACAGGACTAGCGGGACCAACAGATACGCAGTATTTT.

In its sample, this clonotype was seen a few times. Since a much larger clone is just one base distant, this may be a read error. This chain links TRBV12-3 or TRBV12-4 with TRBJ2-7; D tentatively reads TRBD1 or TRBD2 (5 bases each). The CDR3 is made up of 16 amino acids. V dropped 3 bases and J dropped 7 bases, with 22 bases sitting between them. CDR3 region: CASSLERGGLPNEQYF. Here the CDR3 DNA reads TGTGCCAGCAGTTTGGAACGGGGCGGATTACCCAATGAGCAGTACTTC.

With respect to this clonotype: Germline and junction disagree at one end, which may indicate a read error. The chain couples TRBV6-5 to TRBJ2-1, with TRBD1 matching over 12 bases. This CDR3 is 15 amino acids long. Germline loops: CDR1 MNHEY, CDR2 SVGAGI. The CDR3 nucleotides read TGTGCCAGCAAATCGGGACAGGGGGCCTACAATGGGCAGTTCTTC. It is translated as CASKSGQGAYNGQFF.

This chain links TRBV24-1 with TRBJ2-3; D is unclear. The CDR3 loop spans 14 amino acids. The germline V gene has CDR1 KGHDR and CDR2 SFDVKD. Trimming removed 3 bases from V and 0 bases from J, with 6 bases in between. CDR3 DNA: TGTGCCACCAGTGATGTGCGCAGCACAGATACGCAGTATTTT. It codes for CATSDVRSTDTQYF.

This chain connects TRBV11-3 to TRBJ2-3, with 8 bases identical to TRBD2. Per germline, CDR1 SGHNT and CDR2 YENEEA. CDR3 length: 15 residues. The J segment lost 4 bases and the V segment lost 5 bases, leaving 8 bases of the junction unmatched. The CDR3, as DNA: TGTGCCAGCAGCGCACGGACTAGCTCCCCAGATACGCAGTATTTT. Translating gives CASSARTSSPDTQYF.

This clonotype was detected many times. J is TRBJ1-4 and V is TRBV15; a possible D gene is TRBD1 (5 bases). Per germline, CDR1 LNHNV and CDR2 YYDKDF (reference sequence). Trimming removed 7 bases from V and 10 bases from J, with 16 bases in between. The CDR3 is 13 residues long. Here the CDR3 reads CATMGQEVGKLFF. CDR3 coding DNA: TGTGCCACCATGGGGCAGGAGGTGGGAAAACTGTTTTTT.

This clonotype was seen a single time. A clone one base away is much larger, so this may be a read error. The V call is TRBV2, the J call TRBJ2-5; D remains ambiguous. Germline V lookup: CDR1 SNHLY, CDR2 FYNNEI. The CDR3 runs 10 residues. V gave up 6 bases and J gave up 8 bases, with 7 bases separating them. The CDR3 sequence is CASSTQTQYF. Written as DNA, the CDR3 is TGTGCCAGCAGCACCCAAACCCAGTACTTC.

The chain carries TRBV7-2 and TRBJ1-2; weak D call: TRBD1 (6 bases). The germline CDR1 and CDR2 sequences are SGHTA and FQGNSA. The V gene lost 4 bases and the J gene lost 3 bases, with 15 bases spanning the gap. CDR3 length: 15 amino acids. The CDR3 reads CASSSYRALDYGYTF. The CDR3 DNA sequence: TGTGCCAGCAGCTCTTACAGGGCCCTTGACTATGGCTACACCTTC.

The V gene is TRBV20-1, the J gene TRBJ2-5, with TRBD1 matching 9 bases. Germline V gives CDR1 DFQATT, CDR2 SNEGSKA (reference sequence). The CDR3 sequence is 15 residues long. J was trimmed by 5 bases and V by 6 bases; bases with no gene match: 13. The CDR3 DNA follows: TGCAGTGCGCCCGCCCTGGGACAGGGTATGGAGACCCAGTACTTC. It specifies CSAPALGQGMETQYF.